The following is a TCR beta chain sequence with its context. Assay: immunoSEQ multiplex PCR; the TCRdb copy retains only in-frame clones and omits some. The sample includes about 67,000 clones, about 90% of them seen just once. These data are taken from a study of T cell changes during pregnancy in multiple sclerosis. Source: peripheral blood, taken after pregnancy. The origin of this receptor is a female donor with multiple sclerosis, enrolled in a pregnancy study.

The DNA of the CDR3 is TGTGCCAGCAGCTTGGTTGGACTAGGTGTTTCCGAGCAGTACTTC. It specifies CASSLVGLGVSEQYF. The chain couples TRBV5-6 to TRBJ2-7; 7 bases fit TRBD2. The germline gives CDR1 SGHDT, CDR2 YYEEEE. The CDR3 contains 15 residues. V was clipped by 0 bases and J by 6 bases; unmatched bases: 9.